The present T cell receptor beta chain was sequenced within a study of spatial heterogeneity in lung cancer. Study-level background: Alpha-chain detections were consistently fewer than beta-chain detections among the sequences. The library had UMIs, and each TCR and UMI pair averaged more than ten raw reads.

Notes on the study in general: Ubiquitous expanded tumor TCRs were seen in blood more at resection than at follow-up.

Comment on this clonotype: Its target is unknown. Little can be read into the size of this beta chain, an off-target read in a library designed for alpha chains.

The study tagged each TCR cDNA molecule with a unique molecular identifier. TCRdb processed the 5' RACE reads anew with MiXCR; each CDR3 protein has one entry. This table holds 13,000 or so distinct CDR3 sequences, under 4% found once. Time point in this sample: sample taken at primary tumor resection. Whole RNA, which was extracted from tumor, nontumor lung tissue or frozen PBMC, was sequenced without any cell sorting. The CDR3 runs 17 residues. V trimming: 5 bases; J trimming: 9 bases; junction bases outside the gene matches: 12. The V gene's germline CDR1 is SGHRS and CDR2 YFSETQ. Source: PBMCs, taken at surgery. This TCR came from a male donor with early-stage non-small cell lung cancer. This rearrangement joins TRBV5-1 to TRBJ2-1; 15 bases map to TRBD2. The CDR3 spells CASSQGLAGGLNLEQFF. The CDR3 bases are TGCGCCAGCAGTCAAGGACTAGCGGGAGGGTTAAATCTTGAGCAGTTCTTC. Combining the CDR3 with reference TRBV5-1 and TRBJ2-1 gives the whole variable domain KAGVTQTPRYLIKTRGQQVTLSCSPISGHRSVSWYQQTPGQGLQFLFEYFSETQRNKGNFPGRFSGRQFSNSRSEMNVSTLELGDSALYLCASSQGLAGGLNLEQFFGPGTRLTVL.